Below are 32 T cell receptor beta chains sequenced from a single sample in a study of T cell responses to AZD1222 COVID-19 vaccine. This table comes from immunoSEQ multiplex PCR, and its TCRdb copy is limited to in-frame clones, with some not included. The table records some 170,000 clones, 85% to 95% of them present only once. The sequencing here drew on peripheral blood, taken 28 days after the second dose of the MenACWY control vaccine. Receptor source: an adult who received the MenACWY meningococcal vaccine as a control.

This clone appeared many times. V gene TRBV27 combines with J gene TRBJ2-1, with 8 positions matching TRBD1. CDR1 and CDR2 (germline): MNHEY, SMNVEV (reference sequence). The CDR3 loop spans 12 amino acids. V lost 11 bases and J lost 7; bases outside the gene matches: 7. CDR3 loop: CASTGGWNEQFF. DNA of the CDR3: TGTGCCTCAACAGGGGGATGGAATGAGCAGTTCTTC.

CDR3 in amino acids: CASSRDVFSTDTQYF. The CDR3 nucleotides read TGTGCCAGCAGCCGAGACGTATTTTCCACAGATACGCAGTATTTT. This chain joins TRBV7-8 and TRBJ2-3, with unresolved D. The CDR3 is 15 residues long. Germline V lookup: CDR1 SGHVS, CDR2 FQNEAQ. The V end was cut by 5 bases, the J end by 2 bases, with 14 bases between.

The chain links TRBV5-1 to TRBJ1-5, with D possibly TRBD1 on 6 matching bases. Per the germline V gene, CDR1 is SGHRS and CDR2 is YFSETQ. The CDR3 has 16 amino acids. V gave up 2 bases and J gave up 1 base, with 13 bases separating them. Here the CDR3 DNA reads TGCGCCAGCAGCTTCGGGGGGGGCGGAAGCAATCAGCCCCAGCATTTT. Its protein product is CASSFGGGGSNQPQHF.

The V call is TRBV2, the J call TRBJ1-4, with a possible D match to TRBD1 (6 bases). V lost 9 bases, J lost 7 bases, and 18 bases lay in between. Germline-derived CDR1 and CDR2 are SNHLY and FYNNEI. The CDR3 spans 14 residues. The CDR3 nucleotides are TGTGCCAGTAACAGGGCGGAGGGGGTTGAAAAACTGTTTTTT. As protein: CASNRAEGVEKLFF.

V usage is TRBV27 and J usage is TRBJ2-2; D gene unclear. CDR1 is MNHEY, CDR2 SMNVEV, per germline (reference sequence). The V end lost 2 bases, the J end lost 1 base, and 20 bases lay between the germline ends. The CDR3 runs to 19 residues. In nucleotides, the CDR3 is TGTGCCAGCAGTTTACATCCCACTCGGCCGCTAAAGAACACCGGGGAGCTGTTTTTT. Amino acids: CASSLHPTRPLKNTGELFF.

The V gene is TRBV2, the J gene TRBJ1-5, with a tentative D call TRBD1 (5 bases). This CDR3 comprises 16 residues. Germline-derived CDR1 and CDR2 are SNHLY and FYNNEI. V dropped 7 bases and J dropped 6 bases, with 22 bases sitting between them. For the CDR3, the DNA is TGTGCCAGCAACCGCGGACTGGGACCGGGGGGTCAGCCCCAGCATTTT. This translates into CASNRGLGPGGQPQHF.

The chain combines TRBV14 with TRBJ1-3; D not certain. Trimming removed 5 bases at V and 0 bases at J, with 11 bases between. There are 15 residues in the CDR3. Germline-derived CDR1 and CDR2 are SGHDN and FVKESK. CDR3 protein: CASSEGRNSGNTIYF. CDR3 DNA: TGTGCCAGCAGCGAAGGACGGAACTCTGGAAACACCATATATTTT. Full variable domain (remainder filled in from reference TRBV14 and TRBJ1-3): EAGVTQFPSHSVIEKGQTVTLRCDPISGHDNLYWYRRVMGKEIKFLLHFVKESKQDESGMPNNRFLAERTGGTYSTLKVQPAELEDSGVYFCASSEGRNSGNTIYFGEGSWLTVV.

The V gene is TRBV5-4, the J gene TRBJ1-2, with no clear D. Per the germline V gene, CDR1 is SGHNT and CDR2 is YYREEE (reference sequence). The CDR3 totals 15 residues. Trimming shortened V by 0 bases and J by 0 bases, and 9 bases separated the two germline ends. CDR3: CASSLAGIANYGYTF. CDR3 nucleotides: TGTGCCAGCAGCTTGGCCGGCATAGCTAACTATGGCTACACCTTC. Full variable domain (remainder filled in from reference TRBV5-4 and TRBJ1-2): ETGVTQSPTHLIKTRGQQVTLRCSSQSGHNTVSWYQQALGQGPQFIFQYYREEENGRGNFPPRFSGLQFPNYSSELNVNALELDDSALYLCASSLAGIANYGYTFGSGTRLTVV.

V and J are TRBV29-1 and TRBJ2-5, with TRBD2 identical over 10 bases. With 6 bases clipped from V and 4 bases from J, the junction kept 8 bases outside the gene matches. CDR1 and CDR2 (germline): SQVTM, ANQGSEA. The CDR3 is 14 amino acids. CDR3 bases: TGCAGCGTGGGAGCGGGGGGGCAGTTAGAGACCCAGTACTTC. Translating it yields CSVGAGGQLETQYF.

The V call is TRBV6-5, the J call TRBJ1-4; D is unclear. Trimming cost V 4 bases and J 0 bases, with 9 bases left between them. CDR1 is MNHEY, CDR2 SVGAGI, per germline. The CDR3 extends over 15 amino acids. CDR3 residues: CASSSRNPTNEKLFF. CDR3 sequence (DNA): TGTGCCAGCAGTTCCAGAAACCCAACTAATGAAAAACTGTTTTTT.

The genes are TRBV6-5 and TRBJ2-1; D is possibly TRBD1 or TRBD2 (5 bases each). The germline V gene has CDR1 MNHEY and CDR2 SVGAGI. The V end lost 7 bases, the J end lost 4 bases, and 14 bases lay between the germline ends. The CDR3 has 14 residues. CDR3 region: CASNSGTSYNEQFF. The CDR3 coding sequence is TGTGCCAGCAACTCCGGGACCTCTTACAATGAGCAGTTCTTC.

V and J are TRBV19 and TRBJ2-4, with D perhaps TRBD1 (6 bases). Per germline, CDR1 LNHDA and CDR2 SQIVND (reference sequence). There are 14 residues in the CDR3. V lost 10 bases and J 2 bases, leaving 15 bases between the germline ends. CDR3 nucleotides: TGTGCCACCAAAGTGACAGGCTCCAAAAACATTCAGTACTTC. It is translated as CATKVTGSKNIQYF.

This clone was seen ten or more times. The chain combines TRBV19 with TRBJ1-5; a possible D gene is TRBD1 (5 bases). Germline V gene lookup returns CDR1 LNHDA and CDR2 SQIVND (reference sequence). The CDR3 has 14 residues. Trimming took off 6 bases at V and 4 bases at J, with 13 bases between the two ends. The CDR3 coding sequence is TGTGCCAGTAGAGGGGCAACCGCTAATCAGCCCCAGCATTTT. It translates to CASRGATANQPQHF. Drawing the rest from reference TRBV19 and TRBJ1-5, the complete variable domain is DGGITQSPKYLFRKEGQNVTLSCEQNLNHDAMYWYRQDPGQGLRLIYYSQIVNDFQKGDIAEGYSVSREKKESFPLTVTSAQKNPTAFYLCASRGATANQPQHFGDGTRLSIL.

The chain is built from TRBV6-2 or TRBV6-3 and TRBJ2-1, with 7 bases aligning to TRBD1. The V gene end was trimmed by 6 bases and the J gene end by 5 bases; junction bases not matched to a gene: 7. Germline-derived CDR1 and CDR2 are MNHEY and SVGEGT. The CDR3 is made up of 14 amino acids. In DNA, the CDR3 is TGTGCCAGCAGCCGACAGACAGGGAACAATGAGCAGTTCTTC. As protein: CASSRQTGNNEQFF.

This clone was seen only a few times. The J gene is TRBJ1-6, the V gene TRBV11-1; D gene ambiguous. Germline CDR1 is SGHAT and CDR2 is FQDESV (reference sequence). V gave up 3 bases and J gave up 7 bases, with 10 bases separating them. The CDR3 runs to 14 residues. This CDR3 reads CASSFPGSNSPLHF. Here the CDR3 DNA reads TGTGCCAGCAGCTTCCCAGGCAGCAATTCACCCCTCCACTTT. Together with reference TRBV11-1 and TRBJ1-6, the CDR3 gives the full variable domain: EAEVAQSPRYKITEKSQAVAFWCDPISGHATLYWYRQILGQGPELLVQFQDESVVDDSQLPKDRFSAERLKGVDSTLKIQPAELGDSAMYLCASSFPGSNSPLHFGNGTRLTVT.

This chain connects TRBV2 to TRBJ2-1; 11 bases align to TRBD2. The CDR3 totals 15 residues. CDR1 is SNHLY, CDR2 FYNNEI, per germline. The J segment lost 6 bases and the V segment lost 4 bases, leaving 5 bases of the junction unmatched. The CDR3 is CASSVLAGDFNEQFF. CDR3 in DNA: TGTGCCAGCAGTGTACTAGCGGGGGACTTCAATGAGCAGTTCTTC. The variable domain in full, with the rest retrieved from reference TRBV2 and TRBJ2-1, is EPEVTQTPSHQVTQMGQEVILRCVPISNHLYFYWYRQILGQKVEFLVSFYNNEISEKSEIFDDQFSVERPDGSNFTLKIRSTKLEDSAMYFCASSVLAGDFNEQFFGPGTRLTVL.

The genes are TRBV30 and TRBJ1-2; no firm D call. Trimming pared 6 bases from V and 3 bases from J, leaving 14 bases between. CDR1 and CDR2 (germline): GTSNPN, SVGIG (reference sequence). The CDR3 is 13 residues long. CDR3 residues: CACIRVIHYGYTF. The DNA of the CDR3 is TGTGCCTGTATTAGGGTAATACACTATGGCTACACCTTC.

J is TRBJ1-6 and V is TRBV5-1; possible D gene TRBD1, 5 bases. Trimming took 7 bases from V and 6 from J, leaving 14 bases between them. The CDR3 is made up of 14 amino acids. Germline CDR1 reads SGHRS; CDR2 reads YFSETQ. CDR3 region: CASGQGNGNSPLHF. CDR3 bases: TGCGCCAGCGGGCAGGGAAACGGTAATTCACCCCTCCACTTT.

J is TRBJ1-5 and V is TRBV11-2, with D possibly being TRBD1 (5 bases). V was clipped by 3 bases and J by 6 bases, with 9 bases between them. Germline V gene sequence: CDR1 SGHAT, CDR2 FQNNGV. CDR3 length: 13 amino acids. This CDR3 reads CASSFGGTQPQHF. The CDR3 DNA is TGTGCCAGCAGCTTCGGGGGGACTCAGCCCCAGCATTTT.

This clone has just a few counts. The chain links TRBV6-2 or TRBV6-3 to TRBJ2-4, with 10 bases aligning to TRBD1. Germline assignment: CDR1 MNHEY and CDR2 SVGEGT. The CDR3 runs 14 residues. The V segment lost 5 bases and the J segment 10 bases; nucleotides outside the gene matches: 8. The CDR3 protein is CASSPGGQGNIQYF. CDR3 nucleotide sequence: TGTGCCAGCAGTCCCGGGGGACAGGGGAATATTCAGTACTTC.

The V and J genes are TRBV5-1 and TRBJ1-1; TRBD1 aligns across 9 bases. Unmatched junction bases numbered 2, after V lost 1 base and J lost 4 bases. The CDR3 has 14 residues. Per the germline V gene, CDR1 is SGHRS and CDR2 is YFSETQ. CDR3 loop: CASSLTGGSTEAFF. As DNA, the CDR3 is TGCGCCAGCAGCTTGACAGGGGGCTCCACTGAAGCTTTCTTT.

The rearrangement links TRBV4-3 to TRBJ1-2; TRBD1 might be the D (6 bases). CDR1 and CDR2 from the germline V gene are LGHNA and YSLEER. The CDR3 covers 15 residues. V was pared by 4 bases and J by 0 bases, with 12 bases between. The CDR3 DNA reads TGCGCCAGCAGCCTACAGAGGGGGGCTAACTATGGCTACACCTTC. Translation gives CASSLQRGANYGYTF.

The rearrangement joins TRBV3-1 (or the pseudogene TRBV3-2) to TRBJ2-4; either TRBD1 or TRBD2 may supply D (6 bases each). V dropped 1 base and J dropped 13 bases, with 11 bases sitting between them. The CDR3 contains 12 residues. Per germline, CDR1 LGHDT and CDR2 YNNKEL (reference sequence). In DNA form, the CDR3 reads TGTGCCAGCAGCCAAGCCGGGGGCAGGCAGTACTTC. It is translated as CASSQAGGRQYF.

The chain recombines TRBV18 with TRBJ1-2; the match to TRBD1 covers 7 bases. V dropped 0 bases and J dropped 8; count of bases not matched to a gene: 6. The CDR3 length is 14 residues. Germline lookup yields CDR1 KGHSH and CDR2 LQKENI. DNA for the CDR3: TGTGCCAGCTCACCACCAGGGGGCGCGCCCGGCTACACCTTC. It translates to CASSPPGGAPGYTF.

In DNA, the CDR3 is TGTGCCAGCTCACCCTCGGGCAGGGGGTCTGAAAAACTGTTTTTT. Translation gives CASSPSGRGSEKLFF. The V call is TRBV18, the J call TRBJ1-4; TRBD1 matches at 7 bases. Germline CDR1 is KGHSH and CDR2 is LQKENI. CDR3 size: 15 residues. Germline trimming cut 3 bases from V and 7 bases from J; bases unmatched to any gene: 8.

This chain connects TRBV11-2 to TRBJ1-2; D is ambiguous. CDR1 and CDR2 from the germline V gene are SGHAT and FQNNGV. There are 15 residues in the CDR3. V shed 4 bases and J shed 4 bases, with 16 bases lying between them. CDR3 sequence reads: CASSSLRGSRYGYTF. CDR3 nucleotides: TGTGCCAGCAGCTCCTTGCGGGGATCGCGCTATGGCTACACCTTC.

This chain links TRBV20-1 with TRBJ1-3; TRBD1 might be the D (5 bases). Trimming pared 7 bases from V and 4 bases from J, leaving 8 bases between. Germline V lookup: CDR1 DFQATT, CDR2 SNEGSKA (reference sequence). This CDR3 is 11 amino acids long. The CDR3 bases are TGCAGTGGCAGGGCGGGAAACACCATATATTTT. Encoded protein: CSGRAGNTIYF.

In DNA, the CDR3 is TGTGCCAGCAGCCTCTTTGGAGAGCAGTACTTC. This translates into CASSLFGEQYF. The chain couples TRBV6-5 to TRBJ2-7; D call uncertain. CDR1 and CDR2 (germline): MNHEY, SVGAGI. V was pared by 6 bases and J by 7 bases, with 10 bases between. The CDR3 is made up of 11 amino acids.

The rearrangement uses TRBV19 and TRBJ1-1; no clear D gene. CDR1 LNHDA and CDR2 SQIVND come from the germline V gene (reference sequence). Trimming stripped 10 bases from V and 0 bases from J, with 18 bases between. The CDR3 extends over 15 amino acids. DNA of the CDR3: TGTGCCACCGTGGGGATCGGACGTATGAACACTGAAGCTTTCTTT. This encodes CATVGIGRMNTEAFF.

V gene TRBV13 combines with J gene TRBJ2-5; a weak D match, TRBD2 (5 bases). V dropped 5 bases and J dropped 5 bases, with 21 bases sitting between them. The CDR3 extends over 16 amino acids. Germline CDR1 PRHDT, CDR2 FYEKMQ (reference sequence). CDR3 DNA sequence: TGTGCCAGCAGCACTAGAGAGCGGCTAGGTCCCGAGACCCAGTACTTC. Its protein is CASSTRERLGPETQYF.

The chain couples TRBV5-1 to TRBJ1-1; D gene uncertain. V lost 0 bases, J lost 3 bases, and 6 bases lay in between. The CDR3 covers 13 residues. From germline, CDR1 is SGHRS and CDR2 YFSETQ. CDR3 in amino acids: CASSLAGDTEAFF. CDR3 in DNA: TGCGCCAGCAGCTTGGCCGGTGACACTGAAGCTTTCTTT. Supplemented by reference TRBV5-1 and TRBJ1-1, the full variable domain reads KAGVTQTPRYLIKTRGQQVTLSCSPISGHRSVSWYQQTPGQGLQFLFEYFSETQRNKGNFPGRFSGRQFSNSRSEMNVSTLELGDSALYLCASSLAGDTEAFFGQGTRLTVV.

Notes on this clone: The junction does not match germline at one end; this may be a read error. This CDR3 is CASSFDRTTETFF. The CDR3 region has the DNA TGTGCCAGCAGCTTCGACAGGACCACTGAAACTTTCTTT. The rearrangement uses TRBV6-4 and TRBJ1-1; a possible D gene is TRBD1 (6 bases). Germline V gene data show CDR1 as MRHNA and CDR2 as SNTAGT. This CDR3 has 13 amino acids.